This T cell receptor (beta chain) comes out of a study of T-cell memory formation after mild COVID-19. Amplification by 5'RACE using constant-segment primers produced TCR alpha and TCR beta cDNA libraries that carried sample barcodes and UMIs. One entry per CDR3 protein, called by TCRdb with MiXCR from the 5' RACE reads. The sample has 120,000 to 150,000 distinct CDR3 sequences, 14% seen once. Broader study findings: CM and EM subsets held most contracting CD4+ clones; EMRA held CD8+ ones. The authors left the SARS-CoV-2 specificity of second-wave clones peaking on day 37 unconfirmed.

As to this clonotype: Antigen: not known.

This CDR3 region has 15 residues. Trimming cost V 5 bases and J 4 bases; bases outside gene matches: 8. Germline assignment: CDR1 SGHTA and CDR2 FQGNSA. The chain couples TRBV7-2 to TRBJ2-5; 9 bases align to TRBD1. The clonotype was recovered from an adult woman who had mild COVID-19 (a few samples of this study predate the infection). Cell type and time point are not known. The sample comprised PBMCs or a T cell subset sorted from them (not recorded which). CDR3 coding DNA: TGTGCCAGCAGCCCACGGGACAGGGTGGCAGAGACCCAGTACTTC. It translates to CASSPRDRVAETQYF.